This TCR beta chain was sequenced during a study of blood T cell repertoires in COVID-19. About the research overall: Some COVID-19 samples were acute and others convalescent; all came from the United States, Italy and Spain. Nucleic acid was either cDNA or gDNA, and it came from T cells, B-cell-depleted T cells, or PBMCs.

This clone was counted between two and nine times. Study processing details: From reference gene primer amplification, estimates of nucleated cell counts were derived. Some clones are missing from TCRdb's copy, which holds only in-frame ones; the method was immunoSEQ multiplex PCR. V, J and clone size reflect that table, while D and trimming were determined from the DNA. The sample includes 150,000 to 200,000 clones, roughly 86% of them seen just once. The CDR3 runs to 10 residues. V was clipped by 1 base and J by 7 bases, with 4 bases between them. Germline loops: CDR1 GTSNPN, CDR2 SVGIG (reference sequence).

The sequence was obtained from a man between 18 and 29 years old with acute or convalescent COVID-19. The chain has TRBV30 and TRBJ1-2; no reliable D call. The sample taken for sequencing was peripheral blood. CDR3 nucleotides: TGTGCCTGGAGTGCCGTTGGCTACACCTTC. Amino acids: CAWSAVGYTF.